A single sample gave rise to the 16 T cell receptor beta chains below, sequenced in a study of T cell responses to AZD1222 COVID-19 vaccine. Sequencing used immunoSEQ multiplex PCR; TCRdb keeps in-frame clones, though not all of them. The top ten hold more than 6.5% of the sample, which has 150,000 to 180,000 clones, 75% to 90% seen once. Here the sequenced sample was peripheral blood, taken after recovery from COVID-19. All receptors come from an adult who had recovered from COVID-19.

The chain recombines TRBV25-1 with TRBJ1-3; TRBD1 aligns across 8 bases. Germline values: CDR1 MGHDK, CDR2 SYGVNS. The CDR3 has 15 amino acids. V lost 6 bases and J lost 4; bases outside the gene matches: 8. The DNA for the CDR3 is TGTGCCAGCAGAGACTCAGGGGGCGAAGGAAACACCATATATTTT. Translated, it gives CASRDSGGEGNTIYF.

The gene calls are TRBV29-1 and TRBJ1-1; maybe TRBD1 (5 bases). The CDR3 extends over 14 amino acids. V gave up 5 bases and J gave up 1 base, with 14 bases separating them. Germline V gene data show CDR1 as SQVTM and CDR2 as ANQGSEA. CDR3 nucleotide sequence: TGCAGCGTTTTAGTCGGCGGACAGAACACTGAAGCTTTCTTT. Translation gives CSVLVGGQNTEAFF. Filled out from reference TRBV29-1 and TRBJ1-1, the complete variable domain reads SAVISQKPSRDICQRGTSLTIQCQVDSQVTMMFWYRQQPGQSLTLIATANQGSEATYESGFVIDKFPISRPNLTFSTLTVSNMSPEDSSIYLCSVLVGGQNTEAFFGQGTRLTVV.

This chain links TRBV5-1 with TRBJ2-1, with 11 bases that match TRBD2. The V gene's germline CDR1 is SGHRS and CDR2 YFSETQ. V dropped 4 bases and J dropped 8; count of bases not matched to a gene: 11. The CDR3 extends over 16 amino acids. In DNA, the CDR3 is TGCGCCAGCAGCCTCCCAGTAGCGGGGGGGCACGATGAGCAGTTCTTC. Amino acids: CASSLPVAGGHDEQFF. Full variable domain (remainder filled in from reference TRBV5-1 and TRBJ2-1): KAGVTQTPRYLIKTRGQQVTLSCSPISGHRSVSWYQQTPGQGLQFLFEYFSETQRNKGNFPGRFSGRQFSNSRSEMNVSTLELGDSALYLCASSLPVAGGHDEQFFGPGTRLTVL.

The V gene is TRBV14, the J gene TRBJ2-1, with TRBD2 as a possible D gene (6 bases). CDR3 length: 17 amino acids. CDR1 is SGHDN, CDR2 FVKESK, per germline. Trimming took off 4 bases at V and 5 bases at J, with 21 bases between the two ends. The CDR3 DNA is TGTGCCAGCAGCCCCCCTGTGGGGGACTCCCCTCACAATGAGCAGTTCTTC. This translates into CASSPPVGDSPHNEQFF.

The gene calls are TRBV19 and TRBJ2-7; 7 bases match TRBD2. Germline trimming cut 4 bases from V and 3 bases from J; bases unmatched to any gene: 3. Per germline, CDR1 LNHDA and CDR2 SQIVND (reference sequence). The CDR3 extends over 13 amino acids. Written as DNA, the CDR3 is TGTGCCAGTAGTAAGGGAGGGGACTACGAGCAGTACTTC. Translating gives CASSKGGDYEQYF. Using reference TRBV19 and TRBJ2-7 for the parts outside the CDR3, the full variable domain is DGGITQSPKYLFRKEGQNVTLSCEQNLNHDAMYWYRQDPGQGLRLIYYSQIVNDFQKGDIAEGYSVSREKKESFPLTVTSAQKNPTAFYLCASSKGGDYEQYFGPGTRLTVT.

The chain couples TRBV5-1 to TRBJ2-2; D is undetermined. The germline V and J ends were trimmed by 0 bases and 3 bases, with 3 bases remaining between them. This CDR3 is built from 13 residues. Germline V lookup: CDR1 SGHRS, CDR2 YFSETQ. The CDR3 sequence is CASSLVDTGELFF. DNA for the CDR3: TGCGCCAGCAGCTTGGTTGACACCGGGGAGCTGTTTTTT.

The CDR3 nucleotides are TGTGCCAGCAGATCTAGCGGGGGCAGCACAGATACGCAGTATTTT. Its translation: CASRSSGGSTDTQYF. This sequence joins TRBV5-4 and TRBJ2-3; 10 positions agree with TRBD2. The CDR3 loop spans 15 amino acids. In germline, CDR1 is SGHNT, CDR2 YYREEE (reference sequence). With 5 bases clipped from V and 0 bases from J, the junction kept 3 bases outside the gene matches.

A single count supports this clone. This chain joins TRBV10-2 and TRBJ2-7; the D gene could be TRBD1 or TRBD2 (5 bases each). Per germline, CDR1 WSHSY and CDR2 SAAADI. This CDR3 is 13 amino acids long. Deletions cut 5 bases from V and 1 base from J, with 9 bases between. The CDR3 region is CASSPGLSYEQYF. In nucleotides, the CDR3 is TGCGCCAGCAGTCCGGGGCTATCCTACGAGCAGTACTTC.

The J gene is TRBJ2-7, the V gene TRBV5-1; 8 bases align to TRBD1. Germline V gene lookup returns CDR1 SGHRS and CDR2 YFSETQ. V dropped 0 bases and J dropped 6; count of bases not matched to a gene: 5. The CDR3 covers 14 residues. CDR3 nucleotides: TGCGCCAGCAGCTTGGTGCCAGGGGGCAGCGAGCAGTACTTC. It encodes CASSLVPGGSEQYF.

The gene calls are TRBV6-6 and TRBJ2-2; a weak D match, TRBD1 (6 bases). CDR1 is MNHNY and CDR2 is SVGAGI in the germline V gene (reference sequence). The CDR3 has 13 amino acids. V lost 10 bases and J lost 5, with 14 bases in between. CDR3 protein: CATRQGLTGELFF. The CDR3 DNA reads TGTGCCACTAGGCAGGGGTTGACCGGGGAGCTGTTTTTT.

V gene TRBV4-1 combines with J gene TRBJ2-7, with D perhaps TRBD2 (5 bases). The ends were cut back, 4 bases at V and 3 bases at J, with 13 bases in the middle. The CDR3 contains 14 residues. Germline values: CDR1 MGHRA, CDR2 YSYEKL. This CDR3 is CASSLREGSYEQYF. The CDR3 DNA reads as TGCGCCAGCAGCCTCCGGGAAGGAAGCTACGAGCAGTACTTC.

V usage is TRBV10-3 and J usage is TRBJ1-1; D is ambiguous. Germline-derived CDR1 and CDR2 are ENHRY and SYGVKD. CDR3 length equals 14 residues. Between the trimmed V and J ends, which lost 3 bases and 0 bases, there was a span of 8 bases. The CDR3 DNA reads TGTGCCATCAGTGAAGGTCAGATGAACACTGAAGCTTTCTTT. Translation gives CAISEGQMNTEAFF.

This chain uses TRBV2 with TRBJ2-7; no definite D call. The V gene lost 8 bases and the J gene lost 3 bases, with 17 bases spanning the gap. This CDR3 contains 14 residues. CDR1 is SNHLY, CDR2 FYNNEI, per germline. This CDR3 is CASRWGGENYEQYF. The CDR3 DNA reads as TGTGCCAGCCGGTGGGGTGGGGAAAACTACGAGCAGTACTTC.

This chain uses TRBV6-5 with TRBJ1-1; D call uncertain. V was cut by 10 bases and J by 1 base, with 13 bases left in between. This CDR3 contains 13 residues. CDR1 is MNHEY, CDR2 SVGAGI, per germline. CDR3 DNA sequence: TGTGCCATCGCACGAGTCTGGAACACTGAAGCTTTCTTT. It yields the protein CAIARVWNTEAFF.

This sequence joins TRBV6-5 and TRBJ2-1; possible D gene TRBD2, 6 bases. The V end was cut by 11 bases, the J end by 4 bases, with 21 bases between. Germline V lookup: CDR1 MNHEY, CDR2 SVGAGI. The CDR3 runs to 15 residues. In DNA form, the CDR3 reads TGTGCCGTACATAGAGGGGCGGGACGTTACAATGAGCAGTTCTTC. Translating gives CAVHRGAGRYNEQFF.

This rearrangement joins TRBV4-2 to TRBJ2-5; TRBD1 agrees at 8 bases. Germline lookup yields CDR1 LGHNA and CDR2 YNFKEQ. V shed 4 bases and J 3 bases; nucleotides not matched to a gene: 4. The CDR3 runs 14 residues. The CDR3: CASSPRTGKETQYF. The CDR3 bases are TGTGCCAGCAGCCCCAGGACAGGGAAAGAGACCCAGTACTTC.